The next 8 T cell receptor beta chains were all read from a single sample in a study of cytomegalovirus exposure and HLA in healthy donors. Vbeta (60) and Jbeta (13) primers were used in the PCR. Repertoires were generated with immunoSEQ multiplex PCR, while TCRdb's copy carries only in-frame clones and drops some. The sample carries some 100,000 clones, around 84% recorded once. The sequenced material came from PBMCs. These receptors all stem from a woman between 18 and 30 years old in good health and CMV-seronegative.

The chain couples TRBV2 to TRBJ2-7, with D maybe TRBD1 (6 bases). The length of the CDR3 is 14 residues. V dropped 2 bases and J dropped 4 bases, with 12 bases sitting between them. The germline V gene has CDR1 SNHLY and CDR2 FYNNEI. CDR3 nucleotide sequence: TGTGCCAGCAGTGAACAGGGGCAGACTTACGAGCAGTACTTC. This codes for CASSEQGQTYEQYF.

The chain carries TRBV27 and TRBJ2-2; 10 nucleotides match TRBD2. The CDR3 totals 16 residues. Per germline, CDR1 MNHEY and CDR2 SMNVEV (reference sequence). V lost 2 bases, J lost 5 bases, and 5 bases stayed unmatched. As DNA, the CDR3 is TGTGCCAGCAGTTTACTAGCGGGAGTGTATACCGGGGAGCTGTTTTTT. Translating gives CASSLLAGVYTGELFF.

The CDR3 DNA sequence: TGTGCCAGCATTGCCGGCGGCACTGAAGCTTTCTTT. Translation gives CASIAGGTEAFF. The chain recombines TRBV6-6 with TRBJ1-1, with unresolved D. The CDR3 is 12 residues long. The germline V gene encodes CDR1 MNHNY and CDR2 SVGAGI (reference sequence). Trimming pared 7 bases from V and 4 bases from J, leaving 10 bases between.

The V and J genes are TRBV5-1 and TRBJ1-1, with D possibly being TRBD1 (6 bases). Germline CDR1 SGHRS, CDR2 YFSETQ. Between the trimmed V and J ends, which lost 4 bases and 1 base, there was a span of 14 bases. The CDR3 loop spans 15 amino acids. The CDR3 nucleotides read TGCGCCAGCAGCGCAGGGGCAGGGTCGAACACTGAAGCTTTCTTT. Translation: CASSAGAGSNTEAFF.

The CDR3 region is CASSANFQGAQETQYF. DNA for the CDR3: TGCGCCAGCAGTGCGAACTTCCAGGGGGCCCAAGAGACCCAGTACTTC. The chain combines TRBV10-1 with TRBJ2-5; TRBD1 matches 8 bases. CDR3 length: 16 residues. V trimming: 4 bases; J trimming: 1 base; junction bases outside the gene matches: 8. Germline lookup yields CDR1 WNHNN and CDR2 SYGVQD (reference sequence).

This sequence joins TRBV28 and TRBJ2-2; weak D call: TRBD2 (6 bases). The V end lost 1 base, the J end lost 4 bases, and 10 bases lay between the germline ends. The length of the CDR3 is 15 residues. Germline-derived CDR1 and CDR2 are MDHEN and SYDVKM. In nucleotides, the CDR3 is TGTGCCAGCAGTTTATTCGGGAGAGGCACCGGGGAGCTGTTTTTT. This encodes CASSLFGRGTGELFF.

On this clone: The sample has other DNA sequences that encode this CDR3 too. J is TRBJ2-1 and V is TRBV28; D possibly corresponds to TRBD2 (5 bases). Trimming shortened V by 3 bases and J by 3 bases, and 9 bases separated the two germline ends. Germline CDR1 reads MDHEN; CDR2 reads SYDVKM. This CDR3 comprises 14 residues. The CDR3 DNA sequence: TGTGCCAGCAGTTTGGGAGCGTACTACAATGAGCAGTTCTTC. Encoded protein: CASSLGAYYNEQFF.

The chain uses TRBV9 and TRBJ2-7, with D perhaps TRBD2 (6 bases). V gave up 0 bases and J gave up 7 bases, with 20 bases separating them. This CDR3 region has 16 residues. The germline V gene encodes CDR1 SGDLS and CDR2 YYNGEE. The CDR3 sequence is CASSVVYVFPGEEQYF. The CDR3 DNA reads TGTGCCAGCAGCGTAGTTTATGTGTTTCCGGGGGAAGAGCAGTACTTC.